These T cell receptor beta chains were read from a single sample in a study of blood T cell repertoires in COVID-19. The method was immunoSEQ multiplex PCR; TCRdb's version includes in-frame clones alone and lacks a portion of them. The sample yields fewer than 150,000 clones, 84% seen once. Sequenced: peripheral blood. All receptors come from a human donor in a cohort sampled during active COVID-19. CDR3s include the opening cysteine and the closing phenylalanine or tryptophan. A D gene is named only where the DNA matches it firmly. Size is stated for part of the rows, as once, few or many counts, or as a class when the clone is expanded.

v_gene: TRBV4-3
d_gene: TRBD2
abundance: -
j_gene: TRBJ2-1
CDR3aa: CASSPQERGGFEQFF
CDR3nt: TGCGCCAGCAGCCCCCAAGAGCGGGGGGGTTTTGAGCAGTTCTTC

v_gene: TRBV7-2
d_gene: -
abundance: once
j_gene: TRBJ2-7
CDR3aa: CASSPNRFPYEQYF
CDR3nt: TGTGCCAGCAGCCCCAACAGGTTCCCCTACGAGCAGTACTTC

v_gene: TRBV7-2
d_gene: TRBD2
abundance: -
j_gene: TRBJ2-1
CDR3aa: CASSLSGLAAPNEQFF
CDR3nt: TGTGCCAGCAGCTTATCGGGACTAGCGGCGCCCAATGAGCAGTTCTTC

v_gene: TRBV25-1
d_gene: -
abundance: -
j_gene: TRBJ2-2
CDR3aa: CASSGDSRAGELFF
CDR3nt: TGTGCCAGCAGTGGGGACTCCAGGGCCGGGGAGCTGTTTTTT

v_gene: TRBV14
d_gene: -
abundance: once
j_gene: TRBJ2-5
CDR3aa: CASSQGTGLETQYF
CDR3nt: TGTGCCAGCAGCCAAGGTACAGGGCTAGAGACCCAGTACTTC

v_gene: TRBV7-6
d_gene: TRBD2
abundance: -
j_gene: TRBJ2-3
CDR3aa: CASSLVTAGGPKRVVDTQYF
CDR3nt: TGTGCCAGCAGCTTAGTTACAGCGGGGGGGCCGAAAAGGGTAGTGGATACGCAGTATTTT

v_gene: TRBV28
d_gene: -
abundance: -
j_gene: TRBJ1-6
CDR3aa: CASSVDIAAYNSPLHF
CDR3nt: TGTGCCAGCAGTGTAGACATCGCCGCCTATAATTCACCCCTCCACTTT